This T cell receptor (beta chain) stems from a study of blood T cell repertoires in COVID-19. On the study more broadly: The samples span acute and convalescent COVID-19 from the United States, Italy and Spain. Sample material is recorded as cDNA or gDNA derived from T cells, B-cell-depleted T cells, or PBMCs.

This CDR3 is built from 16 residues. Trimming cost V 0 bases and J 4 bases, with 14 bases left between them. Germline assignment: CDR1 SGHDT and CDR2 YYEEEE. Data came from immunoSEQ multiplex PCR; TCRdb stores just in-frame clones and leaves some out. The table lists some 33,000 clones, 75% to 90% of them singletons. Material for sequencing was peripheral blood. This TCR came from a man aged 55-75 years with acute or convalescent COVID-19. The chain employs TRBV5-6 and TRBJ2-1, with D perhaps TRBD2 (5 bases). The CDR3, as DNA: TGTGCCAGCAGCTTGGTCACGGGGAGTGGATACAATGAGCAGTTCTTC. Its protein is CASSLVTGSGYNEQFF. The full variable domain, in which reference TRBV5-6 and TRBJ2-1 provide the parts outside the CDR3, is DAGVTQSPTHLIKTRGQQVTLRCSPKSGHDTVSWYQQALGQGPQFIFQYYEEEERQRGNFPDRFSGHQFPNYSSELNVNALLLGDSALYLCASSLVTGSGYNEQFFGPGTRLTVL.